This is a list of T cell receptor beta chains from one sample in a study of cytomegalovirus exposure and HLA in healthy donors. Data came from immunoSEQ multiplex PCR; TCRdb stores just in-frame clones and leaves some out. This sample has around 80,000 clones, with roughly 65% found just once. Material: PBMCs. The receptors stem from a male donor in good health and CMV-seropositive. Each CDR3 is given with its conserved first and last residue. A D gene is named only where the DNA matches it firmly. Some rows have no size entry. The others give once, few or many, or a class for an expanded clone.

J gene | clone size | D gene | V gene | CDR3 DNA | CDR3 protein
TRBJ2-5 | - | - | TRBV7-9 | TGTGCCAGCAGCTTTCAACAGGACCAGTACTTC | CASSFQQDQYF
TRBJ2-7 | - | TRBD1 | TRBV30 | TGTGCCTGGAGAGGCAGGGGGCTTTCCTACGAGCAGTACTTC | CAWRGRGLSYEQYF
TRBJ2-7 | - | - | TRBV7-3 | TGTGCCAGCCCTAGAAACGAGCAGTACTTC | CASPRNEQYF
TRBJ2-5 | - | TRBD2 | TRBV9 | TGTGCCAGCAGTCGCCTTCGACTAGCGGGGGGGCTCGAGACCCAGTACTTC | CASSRLRLAGGLETQYF
TRBJ2-2 | - | - | TRBV9 | TGTGCCAGCACCCGAGAGGATACCGGGGAGCTGTTTTTT | CASTREDTGELFF
TRBJ1-6 | - | TRBD1 | TRBV7-2 | TGTGCCAGCAGCCCAGGGGGCTTTCGTAATTCACCCCTCCACTTT | CASSPGGFRNSPLHF
TRBJ1-5 | - | - | TRBV30 | TGTGCCTGGAGTGTGGGGGGTCCCCTCGATCAGCCCCAGCATTTT | CAWSVGGPLDQPQHF
TRBJ2-1 | - | - | TRBV5-4 | TGTGCCAGCAGCTTGCCTCCCGGGGACAATGAGCAGTTCTTC | CASSLPPGDNEQFF
TRBJ2-1 | - | TRBD2 | TRBV2 | TGTGCCAGCAAACCTAGCGGGAGTACGAATGAGCAGTTCTTC | CASKPSGSTNEQFF
TRBJ2-1 | - | TRBD2 | TRBV29-1 | TGCAGCGTTGGGGGGGCGACTAGCGCCTACAATGAGCAGTTCTTC | CSVGGATSAYNEQFF
TRBJ2-1 | - | - | TRBV27 | TGTGCCAGCAGTTTAGGGGGCGGGGGCCTTTACAATGAGCAGTTCTTC | CASSLGGGGLYNEQFF
TRBJ2-5 | - | - | TRBV4-1 | TGCGCCAGCAGCCAAGAACGTACACTCTATACGGGGGCCCAGTACTTC | CASSQERTLYTGAQYF
TRBJ2-1 | few | TRBD2 | TRBV5-1 | TGCGCCAGCGGGGCGGGGGGAGGAAATGAGCAGTTCTTC | CASGAGGGNEQFF
TRBJ1-5 | few | - | TRBV5-1 | TGCGCCAGCAGCCCCGGAGGGCAGCGCAATCAGCCCCAGCATTTT | CASSPGGQRNQPQHF
TRBJ2-1 | few | TRBD1 | TRBV5-1 | TGCGCCAGCAGCTCGCCCGACAGGGCGCACAATGAGCAGTTCTTC | CASSSPDRAHNEQFF
TRBJ2-7 | - | - | TRBV5-6 | TGTGCCAGCAGCTACACAGGGAGCCACGAGCAGTACTTC | CASSYTGSHEQYF
TRBJ2-7 | - | TRBD2 | TRBV5-1 | TGCGCCAGCAGTGACGGGAGGGCAGGCGAGCAGTACTTC | CASSDGRAGEQYF
TRBJ1-2 | - | - | TRBV5-5 | TGTGCCAGCAGCCCCGAACAGTTCAACTATGGCTACACCTTC | CASSPEQFNYGYTF
TRBJ2-3 | - | TRBD1 | TRBV27 | TGTGCCAGCAGTTGGGGACAGGGGGCAGATACGCAGTATTTT | CASSWGQGADTQYF
TRBJ2-3 | - | TRBD1 | TRBV30 | TGTGCCTGGAGCAGGACAGGAACTAGCACAGATACGCAGTATTTT | CAWSRTGTSTDTQYF
TRBJ1-1 | once | - | TRBV20-1 | TGCAGTCCGAGTATGAACACTGAAGCTTTCTTT | CSPSMNTEAFF
TRBJ2-4 | - | - | TRBV6-1 | TGTGCCAGACCCCAGGAGGACAAAAACATTCAGTACTTC | CARPQEDKNIQYF
TRBJ1-2 | - | TRBD1 | TRBV7-8 | TGTGCCAGCAGCTCCCGGACAGGGGGCCACTATGGCTACACCTTC | CASSSRTGGHYGYTF
TRBJ2-7 | once | - | TRBV4-2 | TGTGCCAGCAGCCAAGATTTAGGGCAGGAGGCCTACGAGCAGTACTTC | CASSQDLGQEAYEQYF
TRBJ2-7 | - | TRBD2 | TRBV9 | TGTGCCAGCAGCGTAGGCAGCGGGAGTTACGAGCAGTACTTC | CASSVGSGSYEQYF
TRBJ2-1 | - | TRBD2 | TRBV7-2 | TGTGCCAGCAGCTCGGGACTAGCGGGAGGGTATGAGCAGTTCTTC | CASSSGLAGGYEQFF
TRBJ2-1 | - | - | TRBV18 | TGTGCCAGCTCACCACCGGAATCGGACTTCCAGTTCTTC | CASSPPESDFQFF
TRBJ2-1 | - | TRBD1 | TRBV7-3 | TGTGCCAGCAGTTACGACCCTCCCGGGACAGGGTTTAGCGGAGGGCAGTTCTTC | CASSYDPPGTGFSGGQFF
TRBJ2-5 | - | TRBD2 | TRBV9 | TGTGCCAGCAGCTTCAATAGCGGGAGGTTGGGAGAGACCCAGTACTTC | CASSFNSGRLGETQYF
TRBJ2-2 | - | TRBD1 | TRBV7-6 | TGTGCCAGCATCCAAGAGGGACAGGGCACCGGGGAGCTGTTTTTT | CASIQEGQGTGELFF
TRBJ2-2 | - | - | TRBV2 | TGTGCCAGCAGTGCCGGAGCCGGGGAGCTGTTTTTT | CASSAGAGELFF
TRBJ1-1 | - | - | TRBV18 | TGTGCCAGCTCACCGGCAGGGAGGGACACTGAAGCTTTCTTT | CASSPAGRDTEAFF
TRBJ2-3 | - | TRBD2 | TRBV9 | TGTGCCAGCAGCACAAGTCTAGCGGGGGGCACAGATACGCAGTATTTT | CASSTSLAGGTDTQYF
TRBJ2-3 | - | TRBD2 | TRBV18 | TGTGCCAGCTCACCACGGGTCGAGCGGGGAAGGACAGATACGCAGTATTTT | CASSPRVERGRTDTQYF
TRBJ1-1 | - | - | TRBV28 | TGTGCCAGCAGTTCGCGGCCGGGGGGAGCTTTCTTT | CASSSRPGGAFF
TRBJ2-2 | - | - | TRBV28 | TGTGCCAGCAGTCTCCTTGGAGGGGAGTCCGGGGAGCTGTTTTTT | CASSLLGGESGELFF
TRBJ2-7 | - | TRBD1 | TRBV6-5 | TGTGCCAGCACCCCGACAGGGAGCTACGAGCAGTACTTC | CASTPTGSYEQYF
TRBJ1-6 | - | - | TRBV7-9 | TGTGCCAGCAGCTTCAGGGAGGGCCTAGACTATAATTCACCCCTCCACTTT | CASSFREGLDYNSPLHF
TRBJ2-3 | - | - | TRBV7-2 | TGTGCCAGCAGCTTAGCGGAGGGGACTCGGCAGTATTTT | CASSLAEGTRQYF
TRBJ1-3 | few | - | TRBV21-1 | TGTGCCAGCAGCAAAAATCCACATCCTCCACAGGGGCTCCGATCTGGAAACACCATATATTTT | CASSKNPHPPQGLRSGNTIYF
TRBJ1-4 | - | - | TRBV28 | TGTGCCAGCACTAAAGGGGCTGGAGAAAAACTGTTTTTT | CASTKGAGEKLFF
TRBJ1-1 | - | - | TRBV28 | TGTGCCAGCAGTTTAACCCTCCCGGCGGCGAACACTGAAGCTTTCTTT | CASSLTLPAANTEAFF
TRBJ2-5 | - | - | TRBV9 | TGTGCCAGCAGCGTAGGGGCGGGGCACCAAGAGACCCAGTACTTC | CASSVGAGHQETQYF
TRBJ2-1 | - | TRBD2 | TRBV15 | TGTGCCACCAGCAGAGATGTCAGACTAGCGGGAGGTAGGGAGCAGTTCTTC | CATSRDVRLAGGREQFF